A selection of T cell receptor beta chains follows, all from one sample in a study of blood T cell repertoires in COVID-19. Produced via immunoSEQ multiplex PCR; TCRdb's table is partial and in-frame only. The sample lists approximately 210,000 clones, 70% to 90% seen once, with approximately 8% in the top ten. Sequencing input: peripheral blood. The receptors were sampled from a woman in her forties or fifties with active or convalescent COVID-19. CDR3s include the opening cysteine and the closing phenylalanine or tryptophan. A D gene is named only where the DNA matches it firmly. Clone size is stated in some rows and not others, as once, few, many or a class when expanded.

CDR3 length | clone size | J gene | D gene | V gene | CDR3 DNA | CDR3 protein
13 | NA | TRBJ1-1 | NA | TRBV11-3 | TGTGCCAGCAGCTTAGCAGGGAACACTGAAGCTTTCTTT | CASSLAGNTEAFF
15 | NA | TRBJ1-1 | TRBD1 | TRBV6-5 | TGTGCCAGCAGAACCGGGACAGCTATTGGCACTGAAGCTTTCTTT | CASRTGTAIGTEAFF
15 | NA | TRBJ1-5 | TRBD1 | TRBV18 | TGTGCCAGCTCACCCACAGGGGCAGGGGGTCAGCCCCAGCATTTT | CASSPTGAGGQPQHF
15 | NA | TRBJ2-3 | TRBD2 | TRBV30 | TGTGCCTGGGGCAATCTAGCGGGAGGTAGTCATACGCAGTATTTT | CAWGNLAGGSHTQYF
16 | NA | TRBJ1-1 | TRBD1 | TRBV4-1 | TGCGCCAGCAGCCAAGAAAAGACGTCACAGGGGGCTGAAGCTTTCTTT | CASSQEKTSQGAEAFF
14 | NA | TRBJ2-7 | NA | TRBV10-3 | TGTGCCATCAGTGAGTCCGGGGAGTCCTACGAGCAGTACTTC | CAISESGESYEQYF
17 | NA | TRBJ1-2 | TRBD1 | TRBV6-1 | TGTGCCAGCAGTGAAAGAGCGGACAGGCCGATAAGGGATGGCTACACCTTC | CASSERADRPIRDGYTF
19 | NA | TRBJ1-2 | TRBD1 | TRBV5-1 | TGCGCCAGCAGCCAATGGTACCGGGACAGGGAGTCCGGGCGTTATGGCTACACCTTC | CASSQWYRDRESGRYGYTF
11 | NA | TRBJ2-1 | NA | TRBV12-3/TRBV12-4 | TGTGCCAGCAGTTTCCACTCGGAGCAGTTCTTC | CASSFHSEQFF
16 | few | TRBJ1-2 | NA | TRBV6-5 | TGTGCCAGCAGTTACTCGCCCAGCTCAGTAAGGAGAGGCTACACCTTC | CASSYSPSSVRRGYTF
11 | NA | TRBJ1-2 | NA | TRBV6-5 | TGTGCCAGCGGGACAACCTATGGCTACACCTTC | CASGTTYGYTF
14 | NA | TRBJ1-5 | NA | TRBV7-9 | TGTGCCAGCAGCTTGGGGGGGGTCGATCAGCCCCAGCATTTT | CASSLGGVDQPQHF
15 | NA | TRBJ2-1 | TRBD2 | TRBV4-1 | TGCGCCAGCAGCCAAGGGACTAGCGGGAGGGCGTCGCAGTTCTTC | CASSQGTSGRASQFF
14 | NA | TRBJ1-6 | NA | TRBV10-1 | TGCGCCAGCAGCCTAGGGAGTAAAGGTTCACCCCTCCACTTT | CASSLGSKGSPLHF
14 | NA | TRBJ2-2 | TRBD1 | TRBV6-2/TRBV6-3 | TGTGCCAGCAGTGTTCAGGGGGCCACCGGGGAGCTGTTTTTT | CASSVQGATGELFF
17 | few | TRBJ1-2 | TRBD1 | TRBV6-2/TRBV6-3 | TGTGCCAGCAGCACCGGGACAGGGGCCGTAGCTAACTATGGCTACACCTTC | CASSTGTGAVANYGYTF
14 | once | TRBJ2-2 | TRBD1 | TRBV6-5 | TGTGCCAGCAGTTGGACAGGAAACACCGGGGAGCTGTTTTTT | CASSWTGNTGELFF
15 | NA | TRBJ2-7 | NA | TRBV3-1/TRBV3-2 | TGTGCCAGCAGCCAGGAACTAGCTTTGTCCTACGAGCAGTACTTC | CASSQELALSYEQYF
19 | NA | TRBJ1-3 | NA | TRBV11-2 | TGTGCCAGCAGCAACCCTATCTCGACAGGCCTGATTTCTGGAAACACCATATATTTT | CASSNPISTGLISGNTIYF
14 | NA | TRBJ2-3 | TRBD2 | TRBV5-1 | TGCGCCAGCAGCTTGGTAGCGGGAGAGGATACGCAGTATTTT | CASSLVAGEDTQYF
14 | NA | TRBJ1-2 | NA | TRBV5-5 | TGTGCCAGCAGCTTGGCCGTCCGCGACTATGGCTACACCTTC | CASSLAVRDYGYTF
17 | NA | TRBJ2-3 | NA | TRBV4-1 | TGCGCCAGCAGCCAAGTTTTCACAGGAGATAGCACAGATACGCAGTATTTT | CASSQVFTGDSTDTQYF
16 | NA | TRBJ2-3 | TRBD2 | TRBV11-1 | TGTGCCAGCAGCTTAGGGACTAGCGGGTATACAGATACGCAGTATTTT | CASSLGTSGYTDTQYF
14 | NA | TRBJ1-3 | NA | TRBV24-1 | TGTGCCACCAGTGAGGAACAGGGCCAAGGCACCATATATTTT | CATSEEQGQGTIYF
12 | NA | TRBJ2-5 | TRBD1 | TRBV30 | TGTGCCTGGACAGAGAAGCAGGGGGCCCAGTACTTC | CAWTEKQGAQYF
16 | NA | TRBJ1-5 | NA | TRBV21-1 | TGTGCCAGCAGCAAAAAACAGGGGCATAGCAATCAGCCCCAGCATTTT | CASSKKQGHSNQPQHF
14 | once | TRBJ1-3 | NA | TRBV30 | TGTGCCTGGAGACCCGGGAGCTCTGGAAACACCATATATTTT | CAWRPGSSGNTIYF
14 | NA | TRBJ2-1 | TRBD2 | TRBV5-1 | TGCGCCAGCAGTCCAGGGACTACCCAATGGGGGCAGTTCTTC | CASSPGTTQWGQFF
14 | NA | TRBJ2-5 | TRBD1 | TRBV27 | TGTGCCAGCAGTTTTTACCAGGGGGCAGAGACCCAGTACTTC | CASSFYQGAETQYF
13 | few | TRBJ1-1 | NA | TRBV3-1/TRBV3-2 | TGTGCCAGCAGCCACGCGAGTAACACTGAAGCTTTCTTT | CASSHASNTEAFF
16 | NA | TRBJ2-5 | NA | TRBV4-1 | TGCGCCAGCAGCCAAGATTTTACACGGACTGATGAGACCCAGTACTTC | CASSQDFTRTDETQYF
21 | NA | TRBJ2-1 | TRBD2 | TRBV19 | TGTGCCAGTAGTATACCGCCCTGGGCAGCGGGAGGACGAAGCTCCTACAATGAGCAGTTCTTC | CASSIPPWAAGGRSSYNEQFF
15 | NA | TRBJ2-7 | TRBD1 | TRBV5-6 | TGTGCCAGCAGCTTCCCGGGACAGGGAGGCCACGAGCAGTACTTC | CASSFPGQGGHEQYF
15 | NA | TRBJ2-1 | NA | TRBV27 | TGTGCCAGCAGTTTATCGACTAGCTCCTACAATGAGCAGTTCTTC | CASSLSTSSYNEQFF
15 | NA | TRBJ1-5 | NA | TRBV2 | TGTGCCAGCAGTGGGAACTCAGGGGGCAATCAGCCCCAGCATTTT | CASSGNSGGNQPQHF
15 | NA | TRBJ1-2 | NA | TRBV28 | TGTGCCAGCAGTTTAGCGGGTGGGCCTAACTATGGCTACACCTTC | CASSLAGGPNYGYTF
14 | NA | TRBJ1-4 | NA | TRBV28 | TGTGCCAGCAAGCCGACAGAACGCAGCGAAAAACTGTTTTTT | CASKPTERSEKLFF